This TCR beta chain originates from a study of cytomegalovirus exposure and HLA in healthy donors. As for the study in general: Findings of an earlier analysis included roughly 110 million unique TCR beta sequences from 190 million or so T cells.

On this clone: What it binds is not known. This sample also contains other DNA sequences that code for the same CDR3.

Findings and caveats of the study: For most subjects, TCR beta sequences were reported to predict HLA-A and HLA-B alleles with accuracy. Most of the TCR beta V segments (in an earlier analysis) were productive either about 87% or about 30% of the time.

This CDR3 is built from 15 residues. Germline CDR1 reads SGHRS; CDR2 reads YFSETQ. Trimming stripped 0 bases from V and 3 bases from J, with 11 bases between. The primer mix had 60 Vbeta and 13 Jbeta primers. Assay used: immunoSEQ multiplex PCR; TCRdb lists only in-frame clones, some missing. The repertoire holds roughly 110,000 clones, with 75% as singletons. This sequence originates from a man aged 35 to 55 in good health and CMV-seronegative. Material: PBMCs. The chain uses TRBV5-1 and TRBJ2-3; tentatively, D is TRBD2 (7 bases). CDR3: CASSLEGRGTDTQYF. For the CDR3, the DNA is TGCGCCAGCAGCTTGGAAGGGAGGGGGACAGATACGCAGTATTTT.